Included here is one T cell receptor beta chain sequence, with context. The record originates from a study of cytomegalovirus exposure and HLA in healthy donors. On the study more broadly: Some 80 million unique TCR sequences came from HLA-typed donors in an early release.

The CDR3 is made up of 15 amino acids. Germline loops: CDR1 SGHNT, CDR2 YENEEA. V shed 6 bases and J 2 bases; nucleotides not matched to a gene: 5. The PCR ran on 60 Vbeta and 13 Jbeta primers. TCRdb's copy holds only in-frame clones and misses some; the assay was immunoSEQ multiplex PCR. The sample totals approximately 77,000 clones; its top ten clones hold approximately 4.6%. It was healthy bone marrow donors who served as donors. The chain is built from TRBV11-3 and TRBJ2-1; 9 nucleotides match TRBD2. The clonotype comes from a man aged 30 to 45 in good health and CMV-seronegative. Specimen: PBMCs. As DNA, the CDR3 is TGTGCCAGCAGACTAGCGGGCCAGCCCTACAATGAGCAGTTCTTC. Amino acids: CASRLAGQPYNEQFF.